Listed below are T cell receptor beta chains from one sample, sequenced in a study of response to subunit inactivated influenza vaccine. TCRdb re-called the RT-PCR reads through MiXCR, storing one row per CDR3 protein. The repertoire has about 780,000 distinct CDR3 sequences, around 20% of them found once; the top ten carry approximately 11%. This specimen consisted of PBMCs from blood, obtained 5 to 6 days after vaccination. All receptors come from a man in his fifties who received an inactivated influenza vaccine. Each CDR3 is given with its conserved first and last residue. Each record gives: clone size, J gene, D gene, V gene, CDR3 DNA, CDR3 protein. D genes are given only for firm matches. Rows give clone size only sometimes, using once, few, many, or a class for an expanded clone.

clone_size: NA; j_call: TRBJ1-6; d_call: NA; v_call: TRBV5-6; cdr3_nt: TGTGCCAGCAGCTCTGATTATAATTCACCCCTCCACTTT; cdr3_aa: CASSSDYNSPLHF
clone_size: NA; j_call: TRBJ1-1; d_call: NA; v_call: TRBV12-3/TRBV12-4; cdr3_nt: TGTGCCAGCAGTTTAAGGACTCATGGTTTCCCTGAAGCTTTCTTT; cdr3_aa: CASSLRTHGFPEAFF
clone_size: few; j_call: TRBJ2-1; d_call: TRBD2; v_call: TRBV6-2/TRBV6-3; cdr3_nt: TGTGCCAGCAGTTACTCGGCCTCCCGATTTCTAGCGGGGGGCCTAGGTGAGCAGTTCTTC; cdr3_aa: CASSYSASRFLAGGLGEQFF
clone_size: NA; j_call: TRBJ2-7; d_call: NA; v_call: TRBV20-1; cdr3_nt: TGCAGTGCTAAGGTGGGGATCGGCGACGAGCAGTACTTC; cdr3_aa: CSAKVGIGDEQYF
clone_size: few; j_call: TRBJ2-1; d_call: NA; v_call: TRBV7-2; cdr3_nt: TGTGCCAGCAGCGTAGACAGAAACGTAGTCAATGAGCAGTTCTTC; cdr3_aa: CASSVDRNVVNEQFF
clone_size: NA; j_call: TRBJ2-2; d_call: NA; v_call: TRBV18; cdr3_nt: TGTGCCAGCTCACCATTACCCTCTCCGGGCACCGGGGAGCTGTTTTTT; cdr3_aa: CASSPLPSPGTGELFF
clone_size: many; j_call: TRBJ2-1; d_call: TRBD1; v_call: TRBV12-3/TRBV12-4; cdr3_nt: TGTGCCAGCAGTTGGGGGGACAGGGGACATGAGCAGTTCTTC; cdr3_aa: CASSWGDRGHEQFF
clone_size: few; j_call: TRBJ1-1; d_call: NA; v_call: TRBV5-6; cdr3_nt: TGTGCCAGCAGCTTGGAGGGTAGGAGCACTGAAGCTTTCTTT; cdr3_aa: CASSLEGRSTEAFF
clone_size: few; j_call: TRBJ1-5; d_call: NA; v_call: TRBV28; cdr3_nt: TGTGCCAGCAGCCGACAGGTCCAGAGTCAGCCCCAGCATTTT; cdr3_aa: CASSRQVQSQPQHF
clone_size: NA; j_call: TRBJ2-1; d_call: TRBD2; v_call: TRBV20-1; cdr3_nt: TGCAGTGCTAGGCCTAGCGGGAGGGCCGGGAATGAGCAGTTCTTC; cdr3_aa: CSARPSGRAGNEQFF
clone_size: NA; j_call: TRBJ2-3; d_call: TRBD2; v_call: TRBV29-1; cdr3_nt: TGCAGCGTATCTACCCCCAGCGGGAAATCAGATACGCAGTATTTT; cdr3_aa: CSVSTPSGKSDTQYF
clone_size: few; j_call: TRBJ2-3; d_call: NA; v_call: TRBV6-4; cdr3_nt: TGTGCCAGCAGTGAATACGGAATCCTAGATACGCAGTATTTT; cdr3_aa: CASSEYGILDTQYF
clone_size: few; j_call: TRBJ2-5; d_call: NA; v_call: TRBV5-1; cdr3_nt: TGCGCCAGCAGCGGGGGGACCGGACAAGAGACCCAGTACTTC; cdr3_aa: CASSGGTGQETQYF
clone_size: NA; j_call: TRBJ1-4; d_call: TRBD1; v_call: TRBV20-1; cdr3_nt: TGCAGTGCTAGGGTGGGGACAGGGGGTGAAAAACTGTTTTTT; cdr3_aa: CSARVGTGGEKLFF
clone_size: NA; j_call: TRBJ2-1; d_call: NA; v_call: TRBV29-1; cdr3_nt: TGCAGCGTTGAACCTAGGGGAGGAGGCTACAATGAGCAGTTCTTC; cdr3_aa: CSVEPRGGGYNEQFF
clone_size: NA; j_call: TRBJ2-7; d_call: TRBD2; v_call: TRBV4-3; cdr3_nt: TGCGCCAGCAGCCAAGAAGGACTAGCGGGAGGCCAACCCTACGAGCAGTACTTC; cdr3_aa: CASSQEGLAGGQPYEQYF
clone_size: few; j_call: TRBJ2-5; d_call: NA; v_call: TRBV6-5; cdr3_nt: TGTGCCAGCAGTTACTCGATGGCCGTCGGGGAGACCCAGTACTTC; cdr3_aa: CASSYSMAVGETQYF
clone_size: few; j_call: TRBJ2-5; d_call: TRBD2; v_call: TRBV24-1; cdr3_nt: TGTGCCACCAGTGATAGGACTAGCTCGGAGACCCAGTACTTC; cdr3_aa: CATSDRTSSETQYF
clone_size: NA; j_call: TRBJ1-5; d_call: TRBD1; v_call: TRBV6-1; cdr3_nt: TGTGCCAGCAGTGAGGGGTCAGGGGGCCGACAGCCCCAGCATTTT; cdr3_aa: CASSEGSGGRQPQHF
clone_size: few; j_call: TRBJ2-4; d_call: NA; v_call: TRBV12-3/TRBV12-4; cdr3_nt: TGTGCCAGCCTCTCCTCGGTCAGTCACATTCAGTACTTC; cdr3_aa: CASLSSVSHIQYF
clone_size: NA; j_call: TRBJ2-7; d_call: NA; v_call: TRBV20-1; cdr3_nt: TGCAGTGCCACCCAACCGGGGGATTGGTACGAGCAGTACTTC; cdr3_aa: CSATQPGDWYEQYF
clone_size: NA; j_call: TRBJ2-5; d_call: TRBD1; v_call: TRBV12-3/TRBV12-4; cdr3_nt: TGTGCCAGCAGACTCGGACAGGAGAGGACGGAGACCCAGTACTTC; cdr3_aa: CASRLGQERTETQYF
clone_size: NA; j_call: TRBJ2-3; d_call: NA; v_call: TRBV27; cdr3_nt: TGTGCCAGCAGAAACAGGGTTTCAGATACGCAGTATTTT; cdr3_aa: CASRNRVSDTQYF
clone_size: NA; j_call: TRBJ1-1; d_call: TRBD1; v_call: TRBV10-3; cdr3_nt: TGTGCCATCAGTACAGCCGGGACAGGGAACACTGAAGCTTTCTTT; cdr3_aa: CAISTAGTGNTEAFF
clone_size: NA; j_call: TRBJ1-1; d_call: NA; v_call: TRBV7-2; cdr3_nt: TGTGCCAGCAGCTCTACGGTGCGGAACACTGAAGCTTTCTTT; cdr3_aa: CASSSTVRNTEAFF
clone_size: many; j_call: TRBJ2-7; d_call: NA; v_call: TRBV29-1; cdr3_nt: TGCAGCGTTGAATCCCCGCAGGGACCATACGAGCAGTACTTC; cdr3_aa: CSVESPQGPYEQYF
clone_size: NA; j_call: TRBJ1-1; d_call: NA; v_call: TRBV4-1; cdr3_nt: TGCGCCAGCAGCCAAGGTACCTTCGGGTGGGCTTTCTTT; cdr3_aa: CASSQGTFGWAFF
clone_size: NA; j_call: TRBJ2-6; d_call: NA; v_call: TRBV5-1; cdr3_nt: TGCGCCAGCAGCTTGGACGGACCTGGGGCCAACGTCCTGACTTTC; cdr3_aa: CASSLDGPGANVLTF
clone_size: NA; j_call: TRBJ2-3; d_call: TRBD2; v_call: TRBV6-5; cdr3_nt: TGTGCCAGCAGTTCCAGCGGGGGGGCCGGAGATACGCAGTATTTT; cdr3_aa: CASSSSGGAGDTQYF
clone_size: NA; j_call: TRBJ2-1; d_call: TRBD1; v_call: TRBV4-3; cdr3_nt: TGCGCCAGCAGCCGCCACAGGGGCCGCTCCTACAATGAGCAGTTCTTC; cdr3_aa: CASSRHRGRSYNEQFF
clone_size: NA; j_call: TRBJ1-2; d_call: TRBD1; v_call: TRBV5-1; cdr3_nt: TGCGCCAGCAGCCCCGGGGACAGTGAGGGCCTTTATGGCTACACCTTC; cdr3_aa: CASSPGDSEGLYGYTF
clone_size: few; j_call: TRBJ2-7; d_call: NA; v_call: TRBV3-1; cdr3_nt: TGTGCCAGCAGCCAAGACAGTCTTACTGGAGAGCAGTACTTC; cdr3_aa: CASSQDSLTGEQYF
clone_size: NA; j_call: TRBJ2-5; d_call: TRBD2; v_call: TRBV20-1; cdr3_nt: TGCAGTGCAACAACTAGCGGGCAAGAGACCCAGTACTTC; cdr3_aa: CSATTSGQETQYF
clone_size: few; j_call: TRBJ1-2; d_call: NA; v_call: TRBV10-2; cdr3_nt: TGCGCCAGCACCCTCCTCTTCGGGGTGGGCTATGGCTACACCTTC; cdr3_aa: CASTLLFGVGYGYTF
clone_size: NA; j_call: TRBJ2-4; d_call: TRBD1; v_call: TRBV28; cdr3_nt: TGTGCCAGCAGCCCAACAGGGGACGGGGCCAAAAACATTCAGTACTTC; cdr3_aa: CASSPTGDGAKNIQYF
clone_size: few; j_call: TRBJ2-1; d_call: NA; v_call: TRBV24-1; cdr3_nt: TGTGCCACCAGTGATCTGGGACTGCCTGGGGAAGATGAGCAGTTCTTC; cdr3_aa: CATSDLGLPGEDEQFF
clone_size: NA; j_call: TRBJ2-2; d_call: NA; v_call: TRBV9; cdr3_nt: TGTGCCAGCAGCGTCTCGAGCAACTCAAACACCGGGGAGCTGTTTTTT; cdr3_aa: CASSVSSNSNTGELFF
clone_size: NA; j_call: TRBJ2-5; d_call: NA; v_call: TRBV27; cdr3_nt: TGTGCCAGCAGCAAGAGGCAGGCCTTGGAAGAGACCCAGTACTTC; cdr3_aa: CASSKRQALEETQYF
clone_size: few; j_call: TRBJ1-2; d_call: NA; v_call: TRBV4-1; cdr3_nt: TGCGCCAGCAGCCAAGAGGGAGGGGCGGCTTATGGCTACACCTTC; cdr3_aa: CASSQEGGAAYGYTF
clone_size: NA; j_call: TRBJ2-7; d_call: TRBD1; v_call: TRBV27; cdr3_nt: TGTGCCAGCAGCCTTATAACAGGGGATGGGCCCTACGAGCAGTACTTC; cdr3_aa: CASSLITGDGPYEQYF
clone_size: NA; j_call: TRBJ1-5; d_call: NA; v_call: TRBV7-8; cdr3_nt: TGTGCCAGCAGCCTTACAGGTGCGCATCAGCCCCAGCATTTT; cdr3_aa: CASSLTGAHQPQHF